This entry describes one T cell receptor beta chain. Antigen specificity is unknown. This entry is derived from a study of T cell responses to AZD1222 COVID-19 vaccine. General observations from the study: Clonal diversity may have been underestimated in mostly white British donors.

In germline, CDR1 is LGHDT, CDR2 YNNKEL (reference sequence). The CDR3 runs to 14 residues. Trimming stripped 1 base from V and 3 bases from J, with 8 bases between. TCRdb keeps only in-frame clones here, not all; method: immunoSEQ multiplex PCR. Among approximately 140,000 clones listed, about 90% were seen once. The sequences come from peripheral blood, collected 28 days after the second AZD1222 dose. The sequence was collected from an adult who received the AZD1222 COVID-19 vaccine. The rearrangement uses TRBV3-1 (or the pseudogene TRBV3-2) and TRBJ2-3, with TRBD2 as a possible D gene (5 bases). DNA of the CDR3: TGTGCCAGCAGCCAAGGGACTTTTACAGATACGCAGTATTTT. Residues: CASSQGTFTDTQYF.